The clone carrying this TCR beta chain was observed a few times. From germline, CDR1 is SNHLY and CDR2 FYNNEI. Between the trimmed V and J ends, which lost 4 bases and 4 bases, there was a span of 11 bases. The CDR3 sequence is 14 residues long. The sample is drawn from a study of shared clonotypes between healthy human individuals. Repertoires were generated with immunoSEQ multiplex PCR, while TCRdb's copy carries only in-frame clones and drops some. The sample yields about 510,000 clones, 75% to 80% seen once. Sequencing was carried out using PBMCs. The chain links TRBV2 to TRBJ1-5; D might be TRBD1 (6 bases). The receptor was derived from a woman between 40 and 55 years old in good health. Some clones in this sample may be carry-over from other donors' samples. CDR3 bases: TGTGCCAGCAGTGCCCAGGGGTATAATCAGCCCCAGCATTTT. Translated, it gives CASSAQGYNQPQHF.